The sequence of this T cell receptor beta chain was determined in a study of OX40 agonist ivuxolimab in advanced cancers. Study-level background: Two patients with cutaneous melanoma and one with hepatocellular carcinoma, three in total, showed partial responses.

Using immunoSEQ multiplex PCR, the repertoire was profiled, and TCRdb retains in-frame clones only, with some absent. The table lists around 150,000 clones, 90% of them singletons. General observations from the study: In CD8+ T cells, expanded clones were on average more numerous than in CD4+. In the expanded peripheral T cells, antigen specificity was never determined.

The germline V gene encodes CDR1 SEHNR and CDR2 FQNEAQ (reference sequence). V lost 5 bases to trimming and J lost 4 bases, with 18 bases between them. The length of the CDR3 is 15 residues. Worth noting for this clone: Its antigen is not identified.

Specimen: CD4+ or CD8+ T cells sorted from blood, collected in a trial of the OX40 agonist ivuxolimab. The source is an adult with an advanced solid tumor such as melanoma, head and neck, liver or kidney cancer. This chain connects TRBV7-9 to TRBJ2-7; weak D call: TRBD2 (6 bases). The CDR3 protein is CASSRKREAGYEQYF. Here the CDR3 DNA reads TGTGCCAGCAGCCGGAAGAGGGAAGCGGGTTACGAGCAGTACTTC.